These 20 T cell receptor beta chains were sequenced from one sample in a study of blood T cell repertoires in COVID-19. Assay: immunoSEQ multiplex PCR; the TCRdb copy retains only in-frame clones and omits some. This sample has hundreds of thousands of clones, with roughly 80% found just once. Source material: peripheral blood. These receptors originate from a woman at least 80 years old with acute or convalescent COVID-19.

This clone was seen only a few times. The V gene is TRBV28, the J gene TRBJ1-2; 8 bases line up with TRBD1. Per the germline V gene, CDR1 is MDHEN and CDR2 is SYDVKM. With 5 bases clipped from V and 6 bases from J, the junction kept 11 bases outside the gene matches. The CDR3 sequence is 15 residues long. The CDR3 here is CASSPPGRGPDGYTF. CDR3 coding DNA: TGTGCCAGCAGTCCCCCAGGCAGGGGGCCAGATGGCTACACCTTC.

The V call is TRBV19, the J call TRBJ1-2; D remains unclear. Germline V gene lookup returns CDR1 LNHDA and CDR2 SQIVND (reference sequence). This CDR3 spans 11 amino acids. Trimming removed 9 bases from V and 5 bases from J, with 10 bases in between. The CDR3 bases are TGTGCCAGCTTCTCTCGGTATGGCTACACCTTC. As protein: CASFSRYGYTF. The full variable domain, with the rest looked up from reference TRBV19 and TRBJ1-2, is DGGITQSPKYLFRKEGQNVTLSCEQNLNHDAMYWYRQDPGQGLRLIYYSQIVNDFQKGDIAEGYSVSREKKESFPLTVTSAQKNPTAFYLCASFSRYGYTFGSGTRLTVV.

The rearrangement links TRBV12-3 or TRBV12-4 to TRBJ2-3, with D unclear. This CDR3 has 13 amino acids. V shed 3 bases and J shed 5 bases, with 9 bases lying between them. CDR3 in DNA: TGTGCCAGCAGTTTCCCCCCCAGAGATACGCAGTATTTT. Amino acid sequence: CASSFPPRDTQYF.

The chain uses TRBV25-1 and TRBJ1-2, with TRBD1 as a possible D gene (6 bases). The V end lost 2 bases, the J end lost 6 bases, and 13 bases lay between the germline ends. Germline V gene lookup returns CDR1 MGHDK and CDR2 SYGVNS. The CDR3 runs to 14 residues. The CDR3 sequence is CASSEPGAYNGYTF. CDR3 nucleotide sequence: TGTGCCAGCAGTGAACCAGGGGCATATAATGGCTACACCTTC.

This chain links TRBV27 with TRBJ2-7; D remains unclear. The germline CDR1 and CDR2 sequences are MNHEY and SMNVEV (reference sequence). This CDR3 is 15 amino acids long. The V end was cut by 2 bases, the J end by 6 bases, with 17 bases between. CDR3 loop: CASSLNRNQAGEQYF. The CDR3 bases are TGTGCCAGCAGTTTAAACCGGAATCAGGCCGGCGAGCAGTACTTC.

The rearrangement joins TRBV20-1 to TRBJ1-5; D ambiguous. The germline V gene encodes CDR1 DFQATT and CDR2 SNEGSKA (reference sequence). The V gene lost 3 bases and the J gene lost 2 bases, with 14 bases spanning the gap. The CDR3 is 15 amino acids. The CDR3: CSASPEGVGNQPQHF. DNA of the CDR3: TGCAGTGCTAGTCCGGAGGGTGTTGGCAATCAGCCCCAGCATTTT.

As DNA, the CDR3 is TGTGCCACCAGTGATGGGACAGGCAATCAGCCCCAGCATTTT. As protein: CATSDGTGNQPQHF. This chain connects TRBV24-1 to TRBJ1-5; 7 bases agree with TRBD1. J lost 2 bases, V lost 3 bases, and 0 bases had no gene match. The germline gives CDR1 KGHDR, CDR2 SFDVKD. The CDR3 is made up of 14 amino acids.

V is TRBV1 and J is TRBJ2-3; the D call TRBD2 from the table was never checked on the DNA. TRBV1 is designated a pseudogene. The CDR3 has 17 residues. In nucleotides, the CDR3 is TGCACCAGCAGCCACTGGACTAGCGGTCCCAAGGTGGATACGCAGTATTTT. This gives the protein CTSSHWTSGPKVDTQYF.

This clone has a handful of counts. The rearrangement joins TRBV29-1 to TRBJ1-1; D not certain. Germline V gives CDR1 SQVTM, CDR2 ANQGSEA. The CDR3 runs 11 residues. With 8 bases removed from V and 10 bases from J, the gap between germline ends came to 17 bases. This CDR3 is CSHGVGEGAFF. DNA of the CDR3: TGCAGCCACGGGGTCGGGGAGGGAGCTTTCTTT. The whole variable domain, filled in from reference TRBV29-1 and TRBJ1-1, reads SAVISQKPSRDICQRGTSLTIQCQVDSQVTMMFWYRQQPGQSLTLIATANQGSEATYESGFVIDKFPISRPNLTFSTLTVSNMSPEDSSIYLCSHGVGEGAFFGQGTRLTVV.

Remarks on this clone: A much larger clone sits a single nucleotide away, making a read error possible. The rearrangement links TRBV25-1 to TRBJ2-7; TRBD1 matches at 7 bases. With 6 bases clipped from V and 2 bases from J, the junction kept 4 bases outside the gene matches. This CDR3 is built from 13 residues. Germline V CDR1 and CDR2: MGHDK, SYGVNS. CDR3 sequence (DNA): TGTGCCAGCAGAGAGACAGGGCCCTACGAGCAGTACTTC. Amino acids: CASRETGPYEQYF.

The chain combines TRBV5-1 with TRBJ1-3; weak D call: TRBD1 (5 bases). Trimming stripped 0 bases from V and 0 bases from J, with 10 bases between. Germline CDR1 is SGHRS and CDR2 is YFSETQ. This CDR3 has 16 residues. CDR3 loop: CASSLEQVGSGNTIYF. The CDR3 DNA reads as TGCGCCAGCAGCTTGGAACAGGTCGGCTCTGGAAACACCATATATTTT.

J is TRBJ2-1 and V is TRBV6-4, with a weak D call TRBD2 (5 bases). There are 15 residues in the CDR3. In germline, CDR1 is MRHNA, CDR2 SNTAGT. V dropped 6 bases and J dropped 0 bases, with 12 bases sitting between them. This CDR3 is CASRLEGSSYNEQFF. As DNA, the CDR3 is TGTGCCAGCAGACTGGAAGGGAGCTCCTACAATGAGCAGTTCTTC.

J is TRBJ2-3 and V is TRBV30; D remains unclear. Germline values: CDR1 GTSNPN, CDR2 SVGIG (reference sequence). This CDR3 has 17 residues. V shed 0 bases and J shed 5 bases, with 21 bases lying between them. The CDR3 DNA follows: TGTGCCTGGAGTGTCACCCTTATAGAGGCCATTAGAGATACGCAGTATTTT. Its protein product is CAWSVTLIEAIRDTQYF. Based on the CDR3 plus reference TRBV30 and TRBJ2-3, the full variable domain is SQTIHQWPATLVQPVGSPLSLECTVEGTSNPNLYWYRQAAGRGLQLLFYSVGIGQISSEVPQNLSASRPQDRQFILSSKKLLLSDSGFYLCAWSVTLIEAIRDTQYFGPGTRLTVL.

The chain carries TRBV5-1 and TRBJ1-3; TRBD1 aligns across 9 bases. Germline assignment: CDR1 SGHRS and CDR2 YFSETQ. V was clipped by 2 bases and J by 3 bases; unmatched bases: 6. The CDR3 is 16 residues long. The CDR3 is CASSFAGTGLGNTIYF. The CDR3 nucleotides are TGCGCCAGCAGCTTTGCCGGGACAGGGCTTGGAAACACCATATATTTT.

This rearrangement joins TRBV9 to TRBJ1-1, with no clear D. The V and J ends lost 0 bases and 8 bases respectively, with 11 bases between them. The CDR3 spans 13 residues. The germline CDR1 and CDR2 sequences are SGDLS and YYNGEE. The CDR3 DNA reads TGTGCCAGCAGCGTAGGCCCGGAACTAGAAGCTTTCTTT. This translates into CASSVGPELEAFF.

The V gene is TRBV29-1, the J gene TRBJ2-7, with 7 bases identical to TRBD2. This CDR3 has 12 amino acids. Germline values: CDR1 SQVTM, CDR2 ANQGSEA. V trimming: 4 bases; J trimming: 7 bases; junction bases outside the gene matches: 7. The CDR3 coding sequence is TGCAGCGTTGTTAAACCGGGACTAGAGCAGTACTTC. This gives the protein CSVVKPGLEQYF.

This chain connects TRBV7-2 to TRBJ2-5; tentatively, D is TRBD1 (5 bases). This CDR3 comprises 12 residues. Germline V CDR1 and CDR2: SGHTA, FQGNSA. The V and J ends lost 5 bases and 9 bases respectively, with 13 bases between them. CDR3 sequence (DNA): TGTGCCAGCAGCCCCGGACCAGGGTCCCAGTACTTC. Its translation is CASSPGPGSQYF. The full variable domain, its missing parts supplied by reference TRBV7-2 and TRBJ2-5, is GAGVSQSPSNKVTEKGKDVELRCDPISGHTALYWYRQSLGQGLEFLIYFQGNSAPDKSGLPSDRFSAERTGGSVSTLTIQRTQQEDSAVYLCASSPGPGSQYFGPGTRLLVL.

V and J are TRBV18 and TRBJ1-6; D is perhaps TRBD1 (5 bases). Germline CDR1 and CDR2: KGHSH and LQKENI. The CDR3 spans 13 residues. With 6 bases removed from V and 6 bases from J, the gap between germline ends came to 9 bases. As DNA, the CDR3 is TGTGCCAGCTCGCGCGGGGCTAATTCACCCCTCCACTTT. Translation gives CASSRGANSPLHF. Supplemented by reference TRBV18 and TRBJ1-6, the full variable domain reads NAGVMQNPRHLVRRRGQEARLRCSPMKGHSHVYWYRQLPEEGLKFMVYLQKENIIDESGMPKERFSAEFPKEGPSILRIQQVVRGDSAAYFCASSRGANSPLHFGNGTRLTVT.

The chain has TRBV5-4 and TRBJ2-7; 10 positions match TRBD1. Germline V CDR1 and CDR2: SGHNT, YYREEE (reference sequence). The CDR3 sequence is 14 residues long. V was pared by 0 bases and J by 7 bases, with 4 bases of the junction left unmatched. Here the CDR3 reads CASSLGQGASEQYF. CDR3 DNA: TGTGCCAGCAGCTTGGGACAGGGGGCTAGTGAGCAGTACTTC.

The V gene is TRBV6-6, the J gene TRBJ2-1; the match to TRBD2 covers 9 bases. With 2 bases clipped from V and 10 bases from J, the junction kept 0 bases outside the gene matches. Germline V gene sequence: CDR1 MNHNY, CDR2 SVGAGI (reference sequence). CDR3 size: 12 residues. The CDR3 protein is CASSYTSGEQFF. The CDR3 region has the DNA TGTGCCAGCAGTTACACTAGCGGGGAGCAGTTCTTC.